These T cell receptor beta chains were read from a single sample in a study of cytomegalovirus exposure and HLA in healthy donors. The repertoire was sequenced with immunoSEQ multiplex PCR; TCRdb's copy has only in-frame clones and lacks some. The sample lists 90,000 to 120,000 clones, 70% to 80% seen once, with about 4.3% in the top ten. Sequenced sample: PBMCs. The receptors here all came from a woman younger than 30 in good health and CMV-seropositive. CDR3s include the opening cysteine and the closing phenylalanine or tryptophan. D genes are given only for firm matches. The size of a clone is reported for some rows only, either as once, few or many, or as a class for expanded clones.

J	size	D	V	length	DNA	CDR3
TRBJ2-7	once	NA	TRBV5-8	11	TGTGCTACCAAACAGGGATACGAGCAGTACTTC	CATKQGYEQYF
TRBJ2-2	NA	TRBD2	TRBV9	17	TGTGCCAGCAGCGGGGGGCTAGCGGGAGGGGACACCGGGGAGCTGTTTTTT	CASSGGLAGGDTGELFF
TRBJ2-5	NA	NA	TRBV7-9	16	TGTGCCAGCAGCTTAGGCGATCGACAGCGCCCAGAGACCCAGTACTTC	CASSLGDRQRPETQYF
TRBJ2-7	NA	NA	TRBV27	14	TGTGCCAGCAGTGGGACACTTCCACGATACGAGCAGTACTTC	CASSGTLPRYEQYF
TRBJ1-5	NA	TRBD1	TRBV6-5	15	TGTGCCAGCACCGAGAGGACAGGTAGCAATCAGCCCCAGCATTTT	CASTERTGSNQPQHF
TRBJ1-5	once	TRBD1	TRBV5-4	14	TGTGCCAGCAGCGATACGGGACAGGATCAGCCCCAGCATTTT	CASSDTGQDQPQHF
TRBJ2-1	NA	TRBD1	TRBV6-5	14	TGTGCCAGCAGTTCCCCGGGACAGTACAATGAGCAGTTCTTC	CASSSPGQYNEQFF
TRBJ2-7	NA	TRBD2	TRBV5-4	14	TGTGCCAGCAGCTCGGGACTAGCGGGAGACGAGCAGTACTTC	CASSSGLAGDEQYF
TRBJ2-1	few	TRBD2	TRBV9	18	TGTGCCAGCAGCGTAGGGGGGACTAGCGGGGGGACCTACAATGAGCAGTTCTTC	CASSVGGTSGGTYNEQFF
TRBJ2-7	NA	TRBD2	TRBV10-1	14	TGCGCCAGCAGCCTACTAGCGGGAGTCGACGAGCAGTACTTC	CASSLLAGVDEQYF
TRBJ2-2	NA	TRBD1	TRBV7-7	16	TGTGCCAGCAGCTTAGGAACAGGGGGGAACACCGGGGAGCTGTTTTTT	CASSLGTGGNTGELFF
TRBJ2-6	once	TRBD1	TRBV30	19	TGTGCCTGGACTGGGGACAGGGGGCGGCAGAACTCTGGGGCCAACGTCCTGACTTTC	CAWTGDRGRQNSGANVLTF
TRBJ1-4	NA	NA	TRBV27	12	TGTGCCAGCAGCCATGACAGCGAAAAACTGTTTTTT	CASSHDSEKLFF
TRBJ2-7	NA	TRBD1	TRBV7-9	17	TGTGCCAGCAGCCCCCAGGGGGGTATACAGGGGGCTGGCGAGCAGTACTTC	CASSPQGGIQGAGEQYF
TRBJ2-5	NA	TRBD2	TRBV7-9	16	TGTGCCAGCAGGGGATGGGCGGGAGTGGGTCAAGAGACCCAGTACTTC	CASRGWAGVGQETQYF
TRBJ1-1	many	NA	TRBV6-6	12	TGTGCCAGCAGTGAGAGGAGCACTGAAGCTTTCTTT	CASSERSTEAFF
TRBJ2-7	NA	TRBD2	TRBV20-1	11	TGCAGTGCTGGACTAGCACACGAGCAGTACTTC	CSAGLAHEQYF
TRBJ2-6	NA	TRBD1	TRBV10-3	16	TGTGCCACTAGGGACAGGGGGTTCTCTGGGGCCAACGTCCTGACTTTC	CATRDRGFSGANVLTF
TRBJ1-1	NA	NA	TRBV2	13	TGTGCCAGCAGTCAGGGGACGAACACTGAAGCTTTCTTT	CASSQGTNTEAFF
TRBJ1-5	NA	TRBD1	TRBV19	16	TGTGCCAGTAGTTTACGACAGGGAGATAGCAATCAGCCCCAGCATTTT	CASSLRQGDSNQPQHF
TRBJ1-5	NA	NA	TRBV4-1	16	TGCGCCAGCAGCCAACCACGGGCAGGGGTGGATCAGCCCCAGCATTTT	CASSQPRAGVDQPQHF
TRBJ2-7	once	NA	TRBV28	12	TGTGCCACCGGAGGGGCCCGGGGGGAGCAGTACTTC	CATGGARGEQYF
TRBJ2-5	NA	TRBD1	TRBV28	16	TGTGCCAGCACCAAGGGGGCCCTGGGAAACCAAGAGACCCAGTACTTC	CASTKGALGNQETQYF
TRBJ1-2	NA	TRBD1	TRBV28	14	TGTGCCAGCAGTTCTACCTCCAGGGGGCTCGGCTACACCTTC	CASSSTSRGLGYTF
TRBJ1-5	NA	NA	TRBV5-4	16	TGTGCCAGCAGCTTTGGTACGGGTCTGAGCAATCAGCCCCAGCATTTT	CASSFGTGLSNQPQHF
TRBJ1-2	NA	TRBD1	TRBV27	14	TGTGCCAGCAGACGGACAGGGGGTGACTATGGCTACACCTTC	CASRRTGGDYGYTF
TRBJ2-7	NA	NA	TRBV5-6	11	TGTGCCAGCAGCTTGGACAGCAAGCAGTACTTC	CASSLDSKQYF
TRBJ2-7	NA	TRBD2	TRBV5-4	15	TGTGCCAGCAGCGTTTCCGGGAGGGCCATCGACGAGCAGTACTTC	CASSVSGRAIDEQYF
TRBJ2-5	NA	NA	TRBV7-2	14	TGTGCCAGCAGCCCCAGGGGCAGGGAAGAGACCCAGTACTTC	CASSPRGREETQYF
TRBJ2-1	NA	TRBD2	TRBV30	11	TGTGCCTGGGGGGGGGAAGGTGAGCAGTTCTTC	CAWGGEGEQFF
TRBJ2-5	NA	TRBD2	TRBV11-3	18	TGTGCCAGCAGCACAACGGGACTAGCGGGAGTTCGGCGAGGGACCCAGTACTTC	CASSTTGLAGVRRGTQYF
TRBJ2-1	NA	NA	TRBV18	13	TGTGCCAGCTCACCATATGACTCGCGTGAGCAGTTCTTC	CASSPYDSREQFF
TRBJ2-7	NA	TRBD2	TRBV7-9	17	TGTGCCAGCAGCTTACCCCGGACTAGCGGGGCCTCCTACGAGCAGTACTTC	CASSLPRTSGASYEQYF
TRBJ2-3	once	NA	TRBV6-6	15	TGTGCCAGCAGTTACTCTTCAGCGCGCACAGATACGCAGTATTTT	CASSYSSARTDTQYF
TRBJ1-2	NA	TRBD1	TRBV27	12	TGTGCCAGCAGTTCGACAGGGCTTGGCTACACCTTC	CASSSTGLGYTF
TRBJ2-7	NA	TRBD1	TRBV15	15	TGTGCCACCAGCAGAGATCGGGCAGGGGGATCAGAGCAGTACTTC	CATSRDRAGGSEQYF
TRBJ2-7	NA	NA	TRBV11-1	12	TGTGCCAGCAGCTCCCTGGGGGGCGAGCAGTACTTC	CASSSLGGEQYF